These 25 T cell receptor beta chains were all obtained from the same sample, sequenced in a study of T cell responses to AZD1222 COVID-19 vaccine. Assay used: immunoSEQ multiplex PCR; TCRdb lists only in-frame clones, some missing. The table has 100,000 to 150,000 clones, more than 75% seen once. This material consisted of peripheral blood, taken on day 0 of AZD1222 vaccination. Source of these receptors: an adult in good health.

This clone was found once. The chain employs TRBV6-5 and TRBJ2-3; perhaps TRBD2 as D (7 bases). In germline, CDR1 is MNHEY, CDR2 SVGAGI. Trimming removed 7 bases at V and 4 bases at J, with 15 bases between. CDR3 length equals 14 residues. CDR3 region: CASMRGGSADTQYF. Written as DNA, the CDR3 is TGTGCCAGCATGAGGGGGGGGTCCGCAGATACGCAGTATTTT.

The table lists this clone with a few counts. The chain uses TRBV5-1 and TRBJ1-1, with 8 bases fitting TRBD1. The CDR3 totals 17 residues. V was clipped by 1 base and J by 4 bases; unmatched bases: 12. Germline lookup yields CDR1 SGHRS and CDR2 YFSETQ. In DNA form, the CDR3 reads TGCGCCAGCAGCTTGATTGACAGGGGCGAAGGGGTCACTGAAGCTTTCTTT. Translated: CASSLIDRGEGVTEAFF. The complete variable domain, with remaining parts taken from reference TRBV5-1 and TRBJ1-1, reads KAGVTQTPRYLIKTRGQQVTLSCSPISGHRSVSWYQQTPGQGLQFLFEYFSETQRNKGNFPGRFSGRQFSNSRSEMNVSTLELGDSALYLCASSLIDRGEGVTEAFFGQGTRLTVV.

This clone was observed a single time. This chain connects TRBV29-1 to TRBJ2-3; D is perhaps TRBD1 or TRBD2 (7 bases each). The V end lost 5 bases, the J end lost 1 base, and 16 bases lay between the germline ends. This CDR3 is built from 15 residues. Germline CDR1 and CDR2: SQVTM and ANQGSEA. The CDR3 DNA follows: TGCAGCGTTAGGGGAGGGGGCAGGGGCACAGATACGCAGTATTTT. Its protein product is CSVRGGGRGTDTQYF.

This clone was detected once. The chain is built from TRBV18 and TRBJ2-7; D might be TRBD2 (6 bases). The CDR3 is 13 residues long. The germline V gene encodes CDR1 KGHSH and CDR2 LQKENI. Trimming cost V 3 bases and J 6 bases, with 12 bases left between them. The CDR3 sequence: CASSPKEGGEQYF. In nucleotides, the CDR3 is TGTGCCAGCTCACCGAAGGAGGGAGGCGAGCAGTACTTC.

The gene calls are TRBV19 and TRBJ2-5, with a tentative D call TRBD2 (5 bases). From germline, CDR1 is LNHDA and CDR2 SQIVND (reference sequence). Trimming stripped 2 bases from V and 5 bases from J, with 12 bases between. The CDR3 runs 14 residues. CDR3 nucleotides: TGTGCCAGTAGTATAATCAAGGGAGCGGAGACCCAGTACTTC. Its translation is CASSIIKGAETQYF.

V usage is TRBV6-6 and J usage is TRBJ2-1; 11 bases line up with TRBD2. The CDR3 has 16 amino acids. J lost 4 bases, V lost 5 bases, and 7 bases had no gene match. Germline-derived CDR1 and CDR2 are MNHNY and SVGAGI (reference sequence). The CDR3: CASSRSSGGTYNEQFF. The CDR3 coding sequence is TGTGCCAGCAGTCGATCTAGCGGGGGGACTTACAATGAGCAGTTCTTC.

This clone was detected only a few times. The J gene is TRBJ1-1, the V gene TRBV5-1; D perhaps matches TRBD1 (5 bases). The V and J ends lost 3 bases and 0 bases respectively, with 12 bases between them. This CDR3 spans 15 amino acids. CDR1 and CDR2 (germline): SGHRS, YFSETQ. The chain's CDR3 is CASSWGPSMNTEAFF. For the CDR3, the DNA is TGCGCCAGCAGCTGGGGACCATCTATGAACACTGAAGCTTTCTTT.

This clone has a single count. The rearrangement joins TRBV5-1 to TRBJ1-6; D not resolved. There are 16 residues in the CDR3. Germline V gives CDR1 SGHRS, CDR2 YFSETQ. V lost 4 bases to trimming and J lost 8 bases, with 19 bases between them. The DNA of the CDR3 is TGCGCCAGCAGCCCGCGGACCCATTTGACGGATTCACCCCTCCACTTT. Its protein is CASSPRTHLTDSPLHF.

This sequence joins TRBV6-5 and TRBJ2-1; no definite D call. The CDR3 runs 16 residues. Per germline, CDR1 MNHEY and CDR2 SVGAGI. The V end was cut by 0 bases, the J end by 8 bases, with 17 bases between. The CDR3 here is CASSYSSGMGKDEQFF. The DNA of the CDR3 is TGTGCCAGCAGTTACTCGTCTGGGATGGGGAAGGATGAGCAGTTCTTC.

The CDR3 spells CASSPGQHNSPLHF. The CDR3 nucleotides read TGTGCCAGCAGCCCGGGACAGCATAATTCACCCCTCCACTTT. The chain links TRBV3-1 (or the pseudogene TRBV3-2) to TRBJ1-6; 7 nucleotides line up with TRBD1. The trim removed 4 bases at V and 5 bases at J, leaving 2 bases unmatched. The CDR3 has 14 amino acids. Germline values: CDR1 LGHDT, CDR2 YNNKEL (reference sequence).

On this clone: Germline is not matched at one junction end, which may reflect a read error. This chain uses TRBV7-7 with TRBJ2-2; 7 nucleotides match TRBD1. CDR3 length: 16 amino acids. CDR1 SSHAT and CDR2 FNYEAQ come from the germline V gene (reference sequence). The CDR3 coding sequence is TGTGCTAGCAGCCCCGCTAGGGGGCCGAACACCGGGGAGCTGTTTTTT. It specifies CASSPARGPNTGELFF.

V and J are TRBV28 and TRBJ1-4; TRBD1 might be the D (5 bases). This CDR3 is built from 15 residues. CDR1 is MDHEN, CDR2 SYDVKM, per germline. The V and J ends lost 8 bases and 8 bases respectively, with 21 bases between them. The CDR3 DNA is TGTGCCAGCCAACCCGGTGGCAGGGAATTCGAAAAACTGTTTTTT. This sequence encodes CASQPGGREFEKLFF.

This sequence joins TRBV6-6 and TRBJ2-1; D is possibly TRBD1 (6 bases). This CDR3 contains 14 residues. Germline V gives CDR1 MNHNY, CDR2 SVGAGI (reference sequence). Trimming stripped 2 bases from V and 9 bases from J, with 14 bases between. The CDR3 DNA sequence: TGTGCCAGCAGTTACACCAATCTAGGGGGTGAGCAGTTCTTC. It translates to CASSYTNLGGEQFF.

V and J are TRBV7-2 and TRBJ2-1; 12 positions match TRBD2. V lost 1 base, J lost 8 bases, and 6 bases stayed unmatched. This CDR3 has 16 residues. The V gene's germline CDR1 is SGHTA and CDR2 FQGNSA. CDR3 DNA sequence: TGTGCCAGCAGCTTAGATCCTAGCGGGAGGGCCTATGAGCAGTTCTTC. This codes for CASSLDPSGRAYEQFF. The full variable domain, its missing parts supplied by reference TRBV7-2 and TRBJ2-1, is GAGVSQSPSNKVTEKGKDVELRCDPISGHTALYWYRQSLGQGLEFLIYFQGNSAPDKSGLPSDRFSAERTGGSVSTLTIQRTQQEDSAVYLCASSLDPSGRAYEQFFGPGTRLTVL.

This rearrangement joins TRBV5-8 to TRBJ1-5, with D uncertain. Germline CDR1 reads SGHTS; CDR2 reads YDEGEE. The CDR3 covers 14 residues. Trimming took off 1 base at V and 2 bases at J, with 7 bases between the two ends. The DNA for the CDR3 is TGTGCCAGCAGCTTGTGGAGGGGCAATCAGCCCCAGCATTTT. It codes for CASSLWRGNQPQHF.

This chain links TRBV27 with TRBJ1-6; 7 bases are a match to TRBD1. V dropped 3 bases and J dropped 9; count of bases not matched to a gene: 5. Germline V gives CDR1 MNHEY, CDR2 SMNVEV (reference sequence). This CDR3 is 14 amino acids long. CDR3 sequence reads: CASSFRGGGSPLHF. In DNA, the CDR3 is TGTGCCAGCAGTTTTAGAGGGGGCGGTTCACCCCTCCACTTT.

The chain links TRBV2 to TRBJ2-5, with TRBD1 matching 10 bases. Trimming at V came to 6 bases and at J to 5 bases, leaving 9 bases not matched to a gene. Germline CDR1 is SNHLY and CDR2 is FYNNEI. The length of the CDR3 is 15 residues. CDR3 residues: CASSSRTGGKETQYF. The CDR3 bases are TGTGCCAGCAGCTCCCGGACAGGGGGAAAGGAGACCCAGTACTTC. Full variable domain (remainder filled in from reference TRBV2 and TRBJ2-5): EPEVTQTPSHQVTQMGQEVILRCVPISNHLYFYWYRQILGQKVEFLVSFYNNEISEKSEIFDDQFSVERPDGSNFTLKIRSTKLEDSAMYFCASSSRTGGKETQYFGPGTRLLVL.

The V call is TRBV6-5, the J call TRBJ1-1; TRBD1 matches at 8 bases. The CDR3 covers 13 residues. With V trimmed by 5 bases and J by 5 bases, 4 bases remained unmatched. Germline V CDR1 and CDR2: MNHEY, SVGAGI. For the CDR3, the DNA is TGTGCCAGCAGTCGCAGGGGGCTAACTGAAGCTTTCTTT. Its translation is CASSRRGLTEAFF.

In this sample, this clone turned up once. The chain recombines TRBV5-1 with TRBJ2-2, with no clear D. V lost 5 bases, J lost 5 bases, and 16 bases lay in between. The CDR3 runs to 15 residues. Germline assignment: CDR1 SGHRS and CDR2 YFSETQ. The CDR3 is CASSPGDRRTGELFF. The CDR3 coding sequence is TGCGCCAGCAGTCCTGGAGACCGAAGGACCGGGGAGCTGTTTTTT.

The gene calls are TRBV6-5 and TRBJ2-7, with TRBD1 identical over 9 bases. Germline V gives CDR1 MNHEY, CDR2 SVGAGI. With V trimmed by 6 bases and J by 2 bases, 2 bases remained unmatched. This CDR3 region has 13 residues. The DNA for the CDR3 is TGTGCCAGCAGAGGACAGGGGACCTACGAGCAGTACTTC. As protein: CASRGQGTYEQYF.

V is TRBV5-1 and J is TRBJ2-2; 9 bases agree with TRBD1. Germline-derived CDR1 and CDR2 are SGHRS and YFSETQ. The CDR3 has 16 amino acids. The junction had 6 bases not matched to a gene; V was cut back by 1 base and J by 5 bases. The CDR3 DNA is TGCGCCAGCAGCTTGTCCGGGACAGGGCGAACCGGGGAGCTGTTTTTT. Amino acids: CASSLSGTGRTGELFF.

This clone has a single count. The chain recombines TRBV6-5 with TRBJ1-2; D may be TRBD1 (5 bases). V shed 0 bases and J shed 7 bases, with 9 bases lying between them. This CDR3 has 13 residues. CDR1 is MNHEY, CDR2 SVGAGI, per germline. CDR3 loop: CASSYSGGGGYTF. The CDR3 nucleotides read TGTGCCAGCAGTTACTCGGGGGGTGGTGGCTACACCTTC.

V gene TRBV2 combines with J gene TRBJ1-2; 7 bases are a match to TRBD1. Germline V gene sequence: CDR1 SNHLY, CDR2 FYNNEI. The V gene end was trimmed by 0 bases and the J gene end by 5 bases; junction bases not matched to a gene: 9. The CDR3 contains 16 residues. CDR3: CASSEAGTADYYGYTF. In nucleotides, the CDR3 is TGTGCCAGCAGTGAAGCTGGGACAGCAGATTATTATGGCTACACCTTC.

The J gene is TRBJ2-7, the V gene TRBV2, with 10 bases aligning to TRBD1. V trimming: 5 bases; J trimming: 4 bases; junction bases outside the gene matches: 8. This CDR3 is 15 amino acids long. Germline V lookup: CDR1 SNHLY, CDR2 FYNNEI. The CDR3 nucleotides read TGTGCCAGCAGTTCCGGACAGGGGGTTGTGTACGAGCAGTACTTC. Translated: CASSSGQGVVYEQYF.

This chain links TRBV7-3 with TRBJ1-3, with D unresolved. The V and J ends lost 8 bases and 0 bases respectively, with 14 bases between them. Per germline, CDR1 SGHTA and CDR2 FQGTGA. This CDR3 has 15 amino acids. The CDR3 spells CASGSQGNSGNTIYF. The CDR3 region has the DNA TGTGCCAGCGGGTCGCAAGGGAACTCTGGAAACACCATATATTTT.